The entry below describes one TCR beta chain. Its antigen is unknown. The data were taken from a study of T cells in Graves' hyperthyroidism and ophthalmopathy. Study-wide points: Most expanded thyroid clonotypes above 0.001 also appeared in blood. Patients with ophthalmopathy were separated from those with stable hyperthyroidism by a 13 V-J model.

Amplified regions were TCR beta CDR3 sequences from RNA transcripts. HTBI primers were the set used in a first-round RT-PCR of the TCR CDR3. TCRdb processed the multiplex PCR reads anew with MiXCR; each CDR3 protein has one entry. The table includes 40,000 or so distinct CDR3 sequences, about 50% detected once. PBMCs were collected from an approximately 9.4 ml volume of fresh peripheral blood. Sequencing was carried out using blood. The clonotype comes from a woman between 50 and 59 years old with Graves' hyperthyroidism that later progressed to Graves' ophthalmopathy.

The CDR3 sequence: CASSPADRGRNTGELFF. The DNA for the CDR3 is TGTGCCAGCAGCCCAGCGGACAGGGGGAGGAACACCGGGGAGCTGTTTTTT. This chain uses TRBV3-1 with TRBJ2-2, with 10 bases aligning to TRBD1. The germline CDR1 and CDR2 sequences are LGHDT and YNNKEL (reference sequence). V shed 4 bases and J 1 base; nucleotides not matched to a gene: 6. This CDR3 is built from 17 residues.